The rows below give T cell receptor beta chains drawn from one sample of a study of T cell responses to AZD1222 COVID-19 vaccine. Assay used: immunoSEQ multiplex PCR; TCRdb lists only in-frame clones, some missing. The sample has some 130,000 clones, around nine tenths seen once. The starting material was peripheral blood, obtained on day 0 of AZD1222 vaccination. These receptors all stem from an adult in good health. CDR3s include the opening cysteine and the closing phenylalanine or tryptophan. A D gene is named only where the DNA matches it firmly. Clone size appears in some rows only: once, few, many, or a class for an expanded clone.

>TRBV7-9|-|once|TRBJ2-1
TGTGCCAGCAGCGAGGTAGGGGCCACCTACAATGAGCAGTTCTTC
CASSEVGATYNEQFF
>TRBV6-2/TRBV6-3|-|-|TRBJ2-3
TGTGCCAGCAGTTCCCCGAGGGCAGGGATGCTAGATACGCAGTATTTT
CASSSPRAGMLDTQYF
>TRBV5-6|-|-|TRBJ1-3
TGTGCCAGCAGGACGACAGGCTCTGGAAACACCATATATTTT
CASRTTGSGNTIYF
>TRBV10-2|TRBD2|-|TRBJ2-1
TGCGCCAGCATAGAGACTAGCGGGTACAATGAGCAGTTCTTC
CASIETSGYNEQFF
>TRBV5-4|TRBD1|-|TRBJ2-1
TGTGCCAGCAGCTCGGGACAGGGGTCCTACAATGAGCAGTTCTTC
CASSSGQGSYNEQFF
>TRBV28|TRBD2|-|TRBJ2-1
TGTGCCAGCAGTCCGGGGGGAGCGGGAGGCAATGAGCAGTTCTTC
CASSPGGAGGNEQFF
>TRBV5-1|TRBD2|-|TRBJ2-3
TGCGCCAGCAGCCCTACGATTAGCGGGCGCACAGATACGCAGTATTTT
CASSPTISGRTDTQYF
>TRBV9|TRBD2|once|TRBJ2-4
TGTGCCAGCAGCCGGGGGGGCAACGGCAAAAACATTCAGTACTTC
CASSRGGNGKNIQYF
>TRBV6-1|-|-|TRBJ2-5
TGTGCCAGCAGCGAAGCACTGTCTGACCAGTACTTC
CASSEALSDQYF
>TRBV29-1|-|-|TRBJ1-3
TGCAGCGTCGTGACGGGGGGGCCTCTTGGAAACACCATATATTTT
CSVVTGGPLGNTIYF
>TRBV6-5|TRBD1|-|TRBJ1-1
TGTGCCAGCAGTTGGGACAGTTACACTGAAGCTTTCTTT
CASSWDSYTEAFF
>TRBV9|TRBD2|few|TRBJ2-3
TGTGCCAGCTCCCGACTAGCGGGGGATCGGAATACGCAGTATTTT
CASSRLAGDRNTQYF
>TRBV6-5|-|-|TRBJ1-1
TGTGCCAGCAGTTACTCTACAGGGTGGGACACTGAAGCTTTCTTT
CASSYSTGWDTEAFF
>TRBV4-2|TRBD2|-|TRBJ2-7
TGTGCCAGCAGCCCAAGGAGTAGCGGGGGGGGAAATTCCTACGAGCAGTACTTC
CASSPRSSGGGNSYEQYF
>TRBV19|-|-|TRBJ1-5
TGTGCCAGTAGTATAGGGCGGGGGCCCCAGCATTTT
CASSIGRGPQHF
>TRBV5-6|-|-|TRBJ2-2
TGTGCCAGCAGCCCCCCCGTGAGGGCGAACACCGGGGAGCTGTTTTTT
CASSPPVRANTGELFF
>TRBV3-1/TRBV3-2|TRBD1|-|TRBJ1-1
TGTGCCAGCAGCCAAGATGACAGGGGCACTGAAGCTTTCTTT
CASSQDDRGTEAFF
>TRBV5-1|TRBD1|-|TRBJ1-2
TGCGCCAGCAGCCCCAGGGACAGCCCGGAGGGCTACACCTTC
CASSPRDSPEGYTF
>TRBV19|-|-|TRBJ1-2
TGTGCCAGTAATGTGCCACCTCATGGCTACACCTTC
CASNVPPHGYTF
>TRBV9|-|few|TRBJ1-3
TGTGCCAGCAGCGTAGGAGAATCGAGCTCTGGAAACACCATATATTTT
CASSVGESSSGNTIYF
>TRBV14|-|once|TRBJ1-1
TGTGCCAGCAGCCCGGGGTCCTGGACCACTGAAGCTTTCTTT
CASSPGSWTTEAFF
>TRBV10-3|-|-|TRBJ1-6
TGTGCCTTTTCTCGCCGGACAGAGAATTCACCCCTCCACTTT
CAFSRRTENSPLHF
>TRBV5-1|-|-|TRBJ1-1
TGCGCCAGCCTAGGGGACCGGGGGACTGAAGCTTTCTTT
CASLGDRGTEAFF
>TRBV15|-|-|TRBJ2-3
TGTGCCACTAAGCGGCAGGGGTTGACAGATACGCAGTATTTT
CATKRQGLTDTQYF
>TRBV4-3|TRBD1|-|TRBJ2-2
TGCGCCAGCAGCCAAGAATCGATGGTGCAGGGGGCGCGAGGGGAGCTGTTTTTT
CASSQESMVQGARGELFF
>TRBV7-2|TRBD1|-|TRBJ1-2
TGTGCCAGCAGCTACCGGGACAGGGAGGGTGGCTACACCTTC
CASSYRDREGGYTF
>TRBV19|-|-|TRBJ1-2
TGTGCCAGTAGTACCCTAGGTGGGGCGGAAGGGGATGGCTACACCTTC
CASSTLGGAEGDGYTF
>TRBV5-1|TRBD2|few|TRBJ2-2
TGCGCCAGCAACTCGCTAGCGGGGGCGAACACCGGGGAGCTGTTTTTT
CASNSLAGANTGELFF
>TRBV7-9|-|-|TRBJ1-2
TGTGCCAGCAGCTTATTGTGTGGTTGCGGCTACACCTTC
CASSLLCGCGYTF
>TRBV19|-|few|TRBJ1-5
TGTGCCAGTAGCCTCTGGGGTAATCAGCCCCAGCATTTT
CASSLWGNQPQHF
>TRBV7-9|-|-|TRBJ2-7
TGTGCCAGCAGCTATAGCCGTTCGGTCGAGCAGTACTTC
CASSYSRSVEQYF
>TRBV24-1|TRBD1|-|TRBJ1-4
TGTGCCACCAGTAATCCGGGACAGGGAAATGAAAAACTGTTTTTT
CATSNPGQGNEKLFF
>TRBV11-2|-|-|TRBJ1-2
TGTGCCAGCAGCTTCGGCAGTCACTATGGCTACACCTTC
CASSFGSHYGYTF
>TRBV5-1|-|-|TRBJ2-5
TGCGCCAGCAGCTTGAATGTGGAGACCCAGTACTTC
CASSLNVETQYF
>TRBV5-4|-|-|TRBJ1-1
TGTGCCAGCAGCTTGTTGGACACTGAAGCTTTCTTT
CASSLLDTEAFF
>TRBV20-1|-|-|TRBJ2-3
TGCAGTGGGACAGACACAGATACGCAGTATTTT
CSGTDTDTQYF
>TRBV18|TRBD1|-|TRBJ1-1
TGTGCCAGCTCACCGATAGGACAGGGTGCAGTGACTGAAGCTTTCTTT
CASSPIGQGAVTEAFF
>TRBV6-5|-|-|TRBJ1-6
TGTGCCAGCACCGGGTATAATTCACCCCTCCACTTT
CASTGYNSPLHF
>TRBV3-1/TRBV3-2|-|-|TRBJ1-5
TGTGCCAGCAGCCGGAGGTTTGACCAGCCCCAGCATTTT
CASSRRFDQPQHF
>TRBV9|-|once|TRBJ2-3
TGTGCCAGCAGCGAAACGGGATTTTTCACAGATACGCAGTATTTT
CASSETGFFTDTQYF
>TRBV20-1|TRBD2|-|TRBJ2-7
TGCAGTGCTAGTCGCGGGGGAAACTCCTACGAGCAGTACTTC
CSASRGGNSYEQYF
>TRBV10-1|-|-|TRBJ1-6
TGCGCCAGCAGTGAATTTCGACGTCACTTT
CASSEFRRHF
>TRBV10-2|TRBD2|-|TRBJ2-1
TGCGCCAGCAGTGGTTCGGCTAGCGGAAACAATGAGCAGTTCTTC
CASSGSASGNNEQFF
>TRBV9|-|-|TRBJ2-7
TGTGCCAGCAGCGTAGGACAGTCCCCCTACGAGCAGTACTTC
CASSVGQSPYEQYF
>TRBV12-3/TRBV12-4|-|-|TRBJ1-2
TGTGCCAGCAATACGGGACCTTATGGCTACACCTTC
CASNTGPYGYTF
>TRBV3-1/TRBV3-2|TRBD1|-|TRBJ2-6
TGTGCCAGCAGCCTCCTCGGACAGGGTGGTGGGGCCAACGTCCTGACTTTC
CASSLLGQGGGANVLTF
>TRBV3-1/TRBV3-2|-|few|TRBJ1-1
TGTGCCAGCAGCCAAGATTGGAAAAACACTGAAGCTTTCTTT
CASSQDWKNTEAFF
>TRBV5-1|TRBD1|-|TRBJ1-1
TGCGCCAGCAGCTTTGGACAGGGGGAATCGGTAGCTTTCTTT
CASSFGQGESVAFF
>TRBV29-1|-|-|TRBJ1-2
TGCAGCGTTGTGACGGGAGGAGGACTATATGGCTACACCTTC
CSVVTGGGLYGYTF
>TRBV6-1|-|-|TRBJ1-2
TGTGCCAGCAGTGAGGCCCCTGGAGTCGGCTACACCTTC
CASSEAPGVGYTF
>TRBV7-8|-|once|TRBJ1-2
TGTGCCAGCAGCTCACAGGGATATGGGTTGGGTGGCTACACCTTC
CASSSQGYGLGGYTF
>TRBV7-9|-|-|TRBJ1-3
TGTGCCAGCAGCACCCGTGGAAGGAGCTCTGGAAACACCATATATTTT
CASSTRGRSSGNTIYF
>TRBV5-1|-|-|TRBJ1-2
TGCGCCAGCAGCTTGGAGGGCAGAAACTATGGCTACACCTTC
CASSLEGRNYGYTF
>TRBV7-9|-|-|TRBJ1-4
TGTGCCAGCAGCTTAATTATGGGGGAAAAACTGTTTTTT
CASSLIMGEKLFF
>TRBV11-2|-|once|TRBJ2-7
TGTGCCAGCTCTACCCTCTACGAGCAGTACTTC
CASSTLYEQYF